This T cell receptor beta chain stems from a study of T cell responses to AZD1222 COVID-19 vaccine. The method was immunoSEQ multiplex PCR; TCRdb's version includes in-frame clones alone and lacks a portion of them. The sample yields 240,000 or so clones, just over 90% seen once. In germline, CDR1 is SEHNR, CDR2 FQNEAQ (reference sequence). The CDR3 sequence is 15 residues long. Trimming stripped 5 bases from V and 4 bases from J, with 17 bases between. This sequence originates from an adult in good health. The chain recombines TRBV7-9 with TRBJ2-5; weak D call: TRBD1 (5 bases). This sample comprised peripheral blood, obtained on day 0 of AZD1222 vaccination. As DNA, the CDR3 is TGTGCCAGCAGCCCCGTGTTTGGGGCCCTAGAGACCCAGTACTTC. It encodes CASSPVFGALETQYF.